This entry features one T cell receptor beta chain sequence. Its antigen has not been determined. No much larger clone exists at a distance of one base, and base qualities are not known. This sample stems from a study of patients and donors after allogeneic stem cell transplantation (dated by TCRdb to about 2020). Libraries were built with RT-PCR. Sequencing took place on a NextSeq 550. TCRdb reran the public reads through fastp at Q25 and MiXCR, keeping productive beta chains. Identical CDR3 protein sequences are pooled into one entry, listed with their most common genes and DNA. The sample table contains fewer than 180,000 distinct CDR3 sequences; only one count was recorded for roughly 35% of them. 50% to 65% of the sample is in the top ten clones. The specimen sequenced was blood, either unsorted or a sorted T cell fraction (not recorded which). The TCR originated in a human donor who was either an allogeneic HSCT recipient or a stem cell or donor lymphocyte infusion donor (not recorded which). It is not recorded whose cells these are; they may come from a transplant donor.

At the DNA level, the sequence is TGTGCCACCAGTGATTTCTCGGCAGGGCACTCCTACGAGCAGTACGTC. Its coded protein is CATSDFSAGHSYEQYV. The rearranged segments are TRBV24-1 and TRBJ2-7; perhaps TRBD1 is the D gene, with 5 bases matching. The CDR3 numbers 16 residues from cysteine through valine. Only the CDR3 DNA stays, 48 bases, in frame from base 1. The germline V gene provides CDR1 KGHDR and CDR2 SFDVKD. Trimming removed 1 base from V and 0 bases from J, leaving 12 bases between the germline ends.